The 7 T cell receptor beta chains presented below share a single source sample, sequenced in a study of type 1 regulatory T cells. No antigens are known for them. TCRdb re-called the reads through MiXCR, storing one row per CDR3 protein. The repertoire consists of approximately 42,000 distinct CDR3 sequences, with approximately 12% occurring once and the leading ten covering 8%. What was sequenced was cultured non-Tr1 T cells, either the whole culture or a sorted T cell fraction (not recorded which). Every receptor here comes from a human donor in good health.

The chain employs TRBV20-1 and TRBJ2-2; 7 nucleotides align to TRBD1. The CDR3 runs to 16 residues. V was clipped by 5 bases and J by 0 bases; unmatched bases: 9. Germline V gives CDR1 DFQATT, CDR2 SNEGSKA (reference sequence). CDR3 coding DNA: TGCAGTGCTCGTAAAGACAGGGCTGCGAACACCGGGGAGCTGTTTTTT. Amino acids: CSARKDRAANTGELFF.

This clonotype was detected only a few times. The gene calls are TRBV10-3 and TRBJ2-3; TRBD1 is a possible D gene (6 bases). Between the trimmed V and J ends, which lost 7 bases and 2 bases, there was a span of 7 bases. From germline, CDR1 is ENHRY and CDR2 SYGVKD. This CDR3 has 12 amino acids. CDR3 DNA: TGTGCCATCAAGGGGGACACAGATACGCAGTATTTT. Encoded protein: CAIKGDTDTQYF.

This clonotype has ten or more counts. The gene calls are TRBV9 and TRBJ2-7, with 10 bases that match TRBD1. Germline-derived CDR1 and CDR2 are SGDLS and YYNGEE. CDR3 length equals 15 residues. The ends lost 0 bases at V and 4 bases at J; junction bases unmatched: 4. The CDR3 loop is CASSVGGQGLYEQYF. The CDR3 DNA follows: TGTGCCAGCAGCGTAGGGGGACAGGGGCTATACGAGCAGTACTTC.

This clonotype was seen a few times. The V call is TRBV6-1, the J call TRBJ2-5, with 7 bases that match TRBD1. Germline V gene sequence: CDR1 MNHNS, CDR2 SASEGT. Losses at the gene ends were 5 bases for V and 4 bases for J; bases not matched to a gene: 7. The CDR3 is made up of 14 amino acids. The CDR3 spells CASSQTGKVETQYF. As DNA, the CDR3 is TGTGCCAGCAGTCAGACAGGGAAGGTAGAGACCCAGTACTTC.

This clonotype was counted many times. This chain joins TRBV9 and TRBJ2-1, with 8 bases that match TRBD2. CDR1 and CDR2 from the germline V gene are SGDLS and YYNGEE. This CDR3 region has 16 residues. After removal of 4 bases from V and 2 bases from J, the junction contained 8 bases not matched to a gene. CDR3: CASSSTSAVPYNEQFF. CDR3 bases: TGTGCCAGCAGCTCGACTAGCGCTGTTCCCTACAATGAGCAGTTCTTC.

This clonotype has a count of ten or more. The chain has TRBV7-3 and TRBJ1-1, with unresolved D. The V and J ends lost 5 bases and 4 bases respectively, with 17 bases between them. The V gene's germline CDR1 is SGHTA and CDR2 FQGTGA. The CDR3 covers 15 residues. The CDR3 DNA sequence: TGTGCCAGCAGCCTACGTCCCCAATCCCTCACTGAAGCTTTCTTT. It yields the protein CASSLRPQSLTEAFF.

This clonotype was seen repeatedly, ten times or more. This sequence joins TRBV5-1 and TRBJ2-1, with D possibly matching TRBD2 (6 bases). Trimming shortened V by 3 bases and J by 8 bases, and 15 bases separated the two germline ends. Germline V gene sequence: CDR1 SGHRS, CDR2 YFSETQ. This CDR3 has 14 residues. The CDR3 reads CASSSGGRVHEQFF. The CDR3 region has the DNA TGCGCCAGCAGCTCCGGGGGAAGGGTCCATGAGCAGTTCTTC.